The following is a T cell receptor beta chain sequence with its context. This specimen comes from a study of control samples from healthy donors and cancer patients. In germline, CDR1 is LGHDT, CDR2 YNNKEL (reference sequence). The ends were cut back, 0 bases at V and 4 bases at J, with 10 bases in the middle. The CDR3 covers 15 residues. Some clones are missing from TCRdb's copy, which holds only in-frame ones; the method was immunoSEQ multiplex PCR. The table has more than 95,000 clones, about 92% seen once. Sequencing was done on a sample of blood. This receptor was obtained from a man aged 18 to 30 in good health. The rearrangement uses TRBV3-1 (or the pseudogene TRBV3-2) and TRBJ2-1; the D gene is possibly TRBD2 (6 bases). The CDR3 DNA reads as TGTGCCAGCAGCCAAGACGGGGGACTTTACAATGAGCAGTTCTTC. Protein: CASSQDGGLYNEQFF.